This entry concerns a single TCR beta chain. Seattle-derived patients entered the study during active infection and were followed longitudinally. How the authors handled the data: It was from reference gene primer amplification that nucleated cell counts were estimated. Clones were read by immunoSEQ multiplex PCR, and TCRdb kept only the in-frame ones, dropping some. The DNA gave D and trimming, while V, J and clone size come from that table. Of fewer than 200,000 clones in the sample, around four fifths were seen once. The data stem from a study of blood T cell repertoires in COVID-19. Study in general: COVID-19 samples, acute and convalescent, were from the United States, Italy and Spain.

This CDR3 region has 15 residues. The ends lost 3 bases at V and 12 bases at J; junction bases unmatched: 9. From germline, CDR1 is KGHSH and CDR2 LQKENI. The genes are TRBV18 and TRBJ2-6; 9 bases fit TRBD1. The receptor's source is a woman of 80 years or more with COVID-19, enrolled during active disease. Sequenced sample: peripheral blood. The CDR3 is CASSPNRDRAPVLTF. CDR3 bases: TGTGCCAGCTCACCTAACCGGGACAGGGCCCCCGTCCTGACTTTC.